This record covers a single T cell receptor (beta chain). This sample stems from a study of blood T cell repertoires in COVID-19. Across the study: Acute and convalescent COVID-19 specimens originated in the United States, Italy and Spain.

The protocol was immunoSEQ multiplex PCR, while the TCRdb copy is restricted to in-frame clones and leaves out a portion. This table has 50,000 to 75,000 clones, roughly 89% appearing once. The germline gives CDR1 SGHNT, CDR2 YYREEE (reference sequence). V shed 0 bases and J shed 4 bases, with 13 bases lying between them. This CDR3 contains 15 residues. Material: peripheral blood. This clonotype was obtained from a man in his 60s with acute or convalescent COVID-19. The chain recombines TRBV5-4 with TRBJ1-1, with no clear D. The CDR3 DNA sequence: TGTGCCAGCAGCTTGGTGTTACCTCACGGCACTGAAGCTTTCTTT. Residues: CASSLVLPHGTEAFF.